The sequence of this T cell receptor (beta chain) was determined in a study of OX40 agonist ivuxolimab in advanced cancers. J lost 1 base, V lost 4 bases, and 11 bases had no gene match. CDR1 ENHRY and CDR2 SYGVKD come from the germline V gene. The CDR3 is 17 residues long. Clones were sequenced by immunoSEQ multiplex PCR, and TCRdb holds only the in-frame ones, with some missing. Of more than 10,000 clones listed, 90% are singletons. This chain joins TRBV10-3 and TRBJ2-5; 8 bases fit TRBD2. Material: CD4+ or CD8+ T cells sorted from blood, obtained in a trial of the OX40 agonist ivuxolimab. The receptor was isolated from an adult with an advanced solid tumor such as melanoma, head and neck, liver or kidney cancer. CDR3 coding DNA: TGTGCCATCAGTGGTGGGAGCGGGAGTGGCCCCCAAGAGACCCAGTACTTC. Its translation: CAISGGSGSGPQETQYF.